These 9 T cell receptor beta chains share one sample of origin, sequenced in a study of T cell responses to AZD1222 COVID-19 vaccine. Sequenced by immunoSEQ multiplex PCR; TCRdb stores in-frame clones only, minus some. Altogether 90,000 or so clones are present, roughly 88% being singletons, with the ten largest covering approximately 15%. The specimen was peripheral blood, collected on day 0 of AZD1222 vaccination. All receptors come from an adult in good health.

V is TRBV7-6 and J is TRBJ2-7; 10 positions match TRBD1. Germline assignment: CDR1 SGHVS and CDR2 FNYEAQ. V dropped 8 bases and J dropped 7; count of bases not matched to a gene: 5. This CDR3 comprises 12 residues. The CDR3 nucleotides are TGTGCCAGCTCCGGGACAGGGGTAGAGCAGTACTTC. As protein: CASSGTGVEQYF.

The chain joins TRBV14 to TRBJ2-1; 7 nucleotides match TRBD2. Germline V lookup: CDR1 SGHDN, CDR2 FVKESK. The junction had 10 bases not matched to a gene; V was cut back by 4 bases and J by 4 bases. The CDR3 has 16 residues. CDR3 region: CASSLLTSATYNEQFF. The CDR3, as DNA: TGTGCCAGCAGCCTCTTAACTAGCGCAACATACAATGAGCAGTTCTTC.

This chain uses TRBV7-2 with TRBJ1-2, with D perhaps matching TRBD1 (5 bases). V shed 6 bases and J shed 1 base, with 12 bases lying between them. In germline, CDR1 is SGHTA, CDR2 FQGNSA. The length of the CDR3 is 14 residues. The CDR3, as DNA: TGTGCCAGCAGATCCGGGGGTCTTAACTATGGCTACACCTTC. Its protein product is CASRSGGLNYGYTF.

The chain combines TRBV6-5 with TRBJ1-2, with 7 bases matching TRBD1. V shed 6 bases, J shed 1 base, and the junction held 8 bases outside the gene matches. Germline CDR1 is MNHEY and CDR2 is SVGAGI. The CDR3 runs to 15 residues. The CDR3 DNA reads TGTGCCAGCAGGGCTCCCGGGACAGTTAACTATGGCTACACCTTC. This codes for CASRAPGTVNYGYTF.

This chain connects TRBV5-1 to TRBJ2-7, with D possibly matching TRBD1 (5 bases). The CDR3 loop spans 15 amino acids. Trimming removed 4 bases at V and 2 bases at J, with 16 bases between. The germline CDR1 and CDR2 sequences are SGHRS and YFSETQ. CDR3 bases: TGCGCCAGCAGCCTACCCCCCCAGGGAACCTACGAGCAGTACTTC. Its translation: CASSLPPQGTYEQYF.

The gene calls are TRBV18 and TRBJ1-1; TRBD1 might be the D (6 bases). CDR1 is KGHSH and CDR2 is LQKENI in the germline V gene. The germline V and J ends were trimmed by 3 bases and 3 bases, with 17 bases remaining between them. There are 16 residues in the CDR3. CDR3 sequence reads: CASSPSRGGRYTEAFF. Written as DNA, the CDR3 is TGTGCCAGCTCACCTTCACGAGGGGGAAGGTACACTGAAGCTTTCTTT.

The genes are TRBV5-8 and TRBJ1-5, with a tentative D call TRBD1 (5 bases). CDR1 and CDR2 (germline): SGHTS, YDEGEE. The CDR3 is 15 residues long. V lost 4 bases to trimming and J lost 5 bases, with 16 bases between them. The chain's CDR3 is CASSVGRVGDQPQHF. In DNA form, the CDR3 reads TGTGCCAGCAGCGTTGGTAGGGTGGGGGATCAGCCCCAGCATTTT.

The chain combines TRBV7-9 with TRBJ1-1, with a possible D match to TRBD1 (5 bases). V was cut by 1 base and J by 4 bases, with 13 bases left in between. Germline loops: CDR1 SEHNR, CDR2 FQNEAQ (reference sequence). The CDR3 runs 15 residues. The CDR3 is CASSLVSGKGTEAFF. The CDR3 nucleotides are TGTGCCAGCAGCTTAGTGTCAGGGAAGGGCACTGAAGCTTTCTTT.

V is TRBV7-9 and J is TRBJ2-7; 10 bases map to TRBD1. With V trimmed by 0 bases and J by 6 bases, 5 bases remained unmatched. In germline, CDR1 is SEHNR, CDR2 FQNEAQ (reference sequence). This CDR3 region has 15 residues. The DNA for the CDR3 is TGTGCCAGCAGCTTAGCGGGGACAGGGGATCCCGAGCAGTACTTC. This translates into CASSLAGTGDPEQYF.